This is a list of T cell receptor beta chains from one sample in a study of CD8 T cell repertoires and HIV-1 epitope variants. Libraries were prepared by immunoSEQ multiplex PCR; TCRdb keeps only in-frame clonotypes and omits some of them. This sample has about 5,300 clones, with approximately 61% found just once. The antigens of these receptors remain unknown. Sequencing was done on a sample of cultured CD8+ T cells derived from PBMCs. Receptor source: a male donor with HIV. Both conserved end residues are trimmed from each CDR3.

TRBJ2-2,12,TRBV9,ASSAQVSTGELF
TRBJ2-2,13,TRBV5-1,ASSSTGAGTGELF
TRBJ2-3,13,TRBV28,ASTPWDRGTDTQY
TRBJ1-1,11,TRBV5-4,ASSRRVNTEAF
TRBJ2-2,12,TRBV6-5,ASSYPRGGGELF
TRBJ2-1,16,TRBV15,ATSRDRGLAGTPNEQF
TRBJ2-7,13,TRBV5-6,ASSWSENMVYEQY
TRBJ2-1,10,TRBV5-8,ASSRDFNEQF
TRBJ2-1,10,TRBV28,ASSWGSVEQF
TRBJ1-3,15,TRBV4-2,ASSQDTGMFSGNTIY
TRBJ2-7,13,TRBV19,ASTTGTGSLYEQY
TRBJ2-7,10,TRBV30,AWSGDGYEQY
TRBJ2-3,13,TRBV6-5,ASSYRRQLGDTQY
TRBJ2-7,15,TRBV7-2,ASSSEGTGDNSYEQY
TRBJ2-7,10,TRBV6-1,ASSPTDYEQY
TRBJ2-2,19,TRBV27,ASRSTTTSGGASGLTGELF
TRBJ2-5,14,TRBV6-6,ASSQGQGAFSETQY
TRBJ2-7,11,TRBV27,ASSPINYYEQY
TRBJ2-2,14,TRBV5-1,ASSLVQGALTGELF
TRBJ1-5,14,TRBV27,ASSLRQAASNQPQH
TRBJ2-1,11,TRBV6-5,ATQTGSYNEQF
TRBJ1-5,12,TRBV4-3,ASSQEVGLRPQH
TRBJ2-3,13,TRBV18,ASSPGTTGTDTQY
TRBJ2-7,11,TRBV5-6,ASSFRGLYEQY
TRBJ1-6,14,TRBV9,ASSVEGTGGNSPLH
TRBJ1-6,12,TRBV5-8,ASRTRTGNSPLH
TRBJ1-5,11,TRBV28,ASSLNVNQPQH
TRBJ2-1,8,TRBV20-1,SANREGVL
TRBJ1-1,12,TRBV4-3,ASSQEVPSREAF
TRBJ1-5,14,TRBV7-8,ASSLTQVGAGQPQH
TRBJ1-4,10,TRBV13,ASSDKGEKLF
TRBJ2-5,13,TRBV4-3,ASSPSGEIQETQY
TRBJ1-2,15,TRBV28,ASSSLLPGLTRGGYT
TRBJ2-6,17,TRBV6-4,ASSREWTGAYSGANVLT
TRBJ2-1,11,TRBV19,ASSRSSYNEQF
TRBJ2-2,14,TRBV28,ASRRILAGFTGELF
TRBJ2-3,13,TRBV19,ASSPRDGSADTQY
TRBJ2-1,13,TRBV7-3,ASSQYVGSYNEQF
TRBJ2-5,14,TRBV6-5,ASSYSGTSGQETQY
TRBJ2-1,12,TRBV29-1,SVDHWDRYNEQF
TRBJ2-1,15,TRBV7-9,ASSVGTSGRAGNEQF
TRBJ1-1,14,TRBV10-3,AISAGDAGTADEAF
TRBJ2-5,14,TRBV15,ATSRASGSPMETQY